These 19 T cell receptor beta chains were sequenced from one sample in a study of T cells in Graves' hyperthyroidism and ophthalmopathy. From RNA transcripts, TCR beta CDR3 regions were amplified. The HTBI set primed first-round TCR CDR3 RT-PCR. MiXCR, applied by TCRdb to the multiplex PCR reads, yields one record per CDR3 protein. The top ten clones hold 15% to 18% of a sample with around 690,000 distinct CDR3 sequences, 17% of them seen once. The source material was blood. The receptors stem from a man aged 45 to 65 with Graves' hyperthyroidism.

This clonotype was counted at least ten times. The chain uses TRBV27 and TRBJ2-7; D may correspond to TRBD1 or TRBD2 (5 bases each). Germline CDR1 is MNHEY and CDR2 is SMNVEV (reference sequence). V was cut by 2 bases and J by 5 bases, with 19 bases left in between. This CDR3 spans 16 amino acids. CDR3 nucleotides: TGTGCCAGCAGTTTAGACGAGGGGATGTGGCCTAACGAGCAGTACTTC. It encodes CASSLDEGMWPNEQYF.

This sequence joins TRBV12-5 and TRBJ2-1; D not resolved. Trimming cost V 1 base and J 6 bases, with 4 bases left between them. Germline V gene lookup returns CDR1 LGHNT and CDR2 FRNRAP. The CDR3 spans 12 residues. Written as DNA, the CDR3 is TGTGCTAGTGGTTTGGAGAGCAATGAGCAGTTCTTC. Protein: CASGLESNEQFF.

This clonotype occurred a few times. The chain uses TRBV7-9 and TRBJ2-1; 7 bases line up with TRBD2. Germline CDR1 reads SEHNR; CDR2 reads FQNEAQ (reference sequence). The CDR3 covers 16 residues. With V trimmed by 5 bases and J by 6 bases, 13 bases remained unmatched. The CDR3 nucleotides are TGTGCCAGCAGCGATTGGACGGGAGGTGAAATCAATGAGCAGTTCTTC. Encoded protein: CASSDWTGGEINEQFF.

This clonotype was detected a few times. This sequence joins TRBV11-1 and TRBJ2-7, with a tentative D call TRBD1 (6 bases). The CDR3 is 15 amino acids. The germline gives CDR1 SGHAT, CDR2 FQDESV (reference sequence). V was cut by 5 bases and J by 0 bases, with 14 bases left in between. CDR3 protein: CASSIGWGPSYEQYF. The CDR3 DNA reads TGTGCCAGCAGCATAGGGTGGGGGCCCTCCTACGAGCAGTACTTC.

In the case of this clonotype: It may be a read error: a sequence one base away is much more abundant. V gene TRBV28 combines with J gene TRBJ2-1; TRBD2 aligns across 9 bases. This CDR3 is built from 17 residues. Germline CDR1 MDHEN, CDR2 SYDVKM. The CDR3 spells CAISSRRVAGVSNEQFF. The CDR3 DNA sequence: TGTGCCATCAGTTCCCGCCGGGTAGCGGGAGTGAGCAATGAGCAGTTCTTC.

This clonotype has a count of ten or more. The J gene is TRBJ2-5, the V gene TRBV20-1; 10 bases map to TRBD2. Trimming took 0 bases from V and 4 from J; bases not matched to a gene: 8. CDR1 DFQATT and CDR2 SNEGSKA come from the germline V gene (reference sequence). The CDR3 covers 16 residues. The CDR3 nucleotides read TGCAGTGCTAGAGATGGGTCTAGCGGGAGCGTAGAGACCCAGTACTTC. This codes for CSARDGSSGSVETQYF.

This clonotype came up many times. The DNA of the CDR3 is TGTGCCAGCAGTGAATTCGGGGGCAATACCGGGGAGCTGTTTTTT. It translates to CASSEFGGNTGELFF. The V call is TRBV6-1, the J call TRBJ2-2; D is perhaps TRBD1 or TRBD2 (6 bases each). Germline V gene data show CDR1 as MNHNS and CDR2 as SASEGT. V lost 2 bases, J lost 5 bases, and 12 bases lay in between. This CDR3 has 15 residues.

In this sample, this clonotype turned up many times. The gene calls are TRBV5-5 and TRBJ2-3, with 8 bases identical to TRBD1. Germline CDR1 is SGHKS and CDR2 is YYEKEE (reference sequence). CDR3 length: 15 amino acids. V trimming: 1 base; J trimming: 4 bases; junction bases outside the gene matches: 5. The CDR3 spells CASSLFQGAADTQYF. The CDR3 coding sequence is TGTGCCAGCAGCTTGTTCCAGGGGGCAGCAGATACGCAGTATTTT. Supplemented by reference TRBV5-5 and TRBJ2-3, the full variable domain reads DAGVTQSPTHLIKTRGQQVTLRCSPISGHKSVSWYQQVLGQGPQFIFQYYEKEERGRGNFPDRFSARQFPNYSSELNVNALLLGDSALYLCASSLFQGAADTQYFGPGTRLTVL.

This clonotype has a count of ten or more. The gene calls are TRBV27 and TRBJ2-7, with D maybe TRBD2 (5 bases). V was cut by 3 bases and J by 3 bases, with 9 bases left in between. The CDR3 runs 13 residues. The germline gives CDR1 MNHEY, CDR2 SMNVEV (reference sequence). Here the CDR3 DNA reads TGTGCCAGCAGTTTTATCGAGGGCTACGAGCAGTACTTC. Protein product: CASSFIEGYEQYF.

The rearrangement links TRBV9 to TRBJ2-1; TRBD2 aligns across 8 bases. Germline V gives CDR1 SGDLS, CDR2 YYNGEE. V was clipped by 0 bases and J by 0 bases; unmatched bases: 5. CDR3 length equals 17 residues. For the CDR3, the DNA is TGTGCCAGCAGCGTAGCGGTCGGGAGGGCCTCCTACAATGAGCAGTTCTTC. Translating it yields CASSVAVGRASYNEQFF.

This clonotype appeared a few times. This sequence joins TRBV6-2 or TRBV6-3 and TRBJ1-4; no definite D call. This CDR3 comprises 17 residues. The V gene lost 8 bases and the J gene lost 2 bases, with 21 bases spanning the gap. Germline V gene lookup returns CDR1 MNHEY and CDR2 SVGEGT. In nucleotides, the CDR3 is TGTGCCAGCCGAGTATCTGGTTATGCGGGGACTAATGAAAAACTGTTTTTT. Its protein product is CASRVSGYAGTNEKLFF.

This clonotype has a count of ten or more. J is TRBJ2-2 and V is TRBV5-1; tentatively, D is TRBD1 (5 bases). CDR1 is SGHRS and CDR2 is YFSETQ in the germline V gene. The CDR3 is 13 amino acids. The ends were cut back, 3 bases at V and 4 bases at J, with 7 bases in the middle. The CDR3 DNA follows: TGCGCCAGCAGCTACCAGGGCACCGGGGAGCTGTTTTTT. Its protein product is CASSYQGTGELFF.

This clonotype came up a few times. Just one base apart from a much larger clone, this may be a read error. This chain uses TRBV2 with TRBJ2-7; perhaps TRBD2 as D (7 bases). The germline V and J ends were trimmed by 8 bases and 0 bases, with 20 bases remaining between them. From germline, CDR1 is SNHLY and CDR2 FYNNEI. The CDR3 totals 16 residues. The CDR3 DNA is TGTGCCAGCCTGGGGGCGGGAGAAGAGGACTCCTACGAGCAGTACTTC. Protein sequence: CASLGAGEEDSYEQYF. The entire variable domain, with the rest obtained from reference TRBV2 and TRBJ2-7, is as follows: EPEVTQTPSHQVTQMGQEVILRCVPISNHLYFYWYRQILGQKVEFLVSFYNNEISEKSEIFDDQFSVERPDGSNFTLKIRSTKLEDSAMYFCASLGAGEEDSYEQYFGPGTRLTVT.

This clonotype was seen a handful of times. The chain couples TRBV20-1 to TRBJ1-2; TRBD1 matches 8 bases. The CDR3 extends over 13 amino acids. CDR1 is DFQATT, CDR2 SNEGSKA, per germline (reference sequence). Trimming removed 0 bases from V and 7 bases from J; junction bases left unmatched: 4. CDR3 loop: CSARDQGAGGYTF. In DNA form, the CDR3 reads TGCAGTGCTAGAGATCAGGGGGCGGGTGGCTACACCTTC.

The rearrangement uses TRBV7-6 and TRBJ1-4, with D maybe TRBD1 (5 bases). From germline, CDR1 is SGHVS and CDR2 FNYEAQ. The CDR3 extends over 17 amino acids. Trimming removed 2 bases from V and 7 bases from J, with 20 bases in between. The CDR3: CASSLILSGTGIEKLFF. The CDR3 DNA follows: TGTGCCAGCAGCTTAATCCTATCCGGGACGGGGATTGAAAAACTGTTTTTT.

This clonotype was found a few times. The V call is TRBV7-3, the J call TRBJ2-5, with 11 bases lining up with TRBD1. Unmatched junction bases numbered 4, after V lost 1 base and J lost 3 bases. From germline, CDR1 is SGHTA and CDR2 FQGTGA. This CDR3 contains 16 residues. Here the CDR3 reads CASSLNGQGAEETQYF. The CDR3 DNA is TGTGCCAGCAGCTTAAATGGACAGGGGGCGGAAGAGACCCAGTACTTC. Full variable domain (remainder filled in from reference TRBV7-3 and TRBJ2-5): GAGVSQTPSNKVTEKGKYVELRCDPISGHTALYWYRQSLGQGPEFLIYFQGTGAADDSGLPNDRFFAVRPEGSVSTLKIQRTERGDSAVYLCASSLNGQGAEETQYFGPGTRLLVL.

This clonotype was seen only a few times. This rearrangement joins TRBV27 to TRBJ2-1; 13 bases match TRBD2. The CDR3 extends over 15 amino acids. Germline V CDR1 and CDR2: MNHEY, SMNVEV (reference sequence). The junction had 6 bases not matched to a gene; V was cut back by 5 bases and J by 8 bases. The CDR3 DNA is TGTGCCAGCAGTACTCGGACTAGCGGGAGCGATGAGCAGTTCTTC. It is translated as CASSTRTSGSDEQFF.

The V call is TRBV27, the J call TRBJ2-1, with D possibly TRBD1 on 6 matching bases. This CDR3 is 16 amino acids long. Germline V CDR1 and CDR2: MNHEY, SMNVEV (reference sequence). V was shortened by 2 bases and J by 9 bases, with 20 bases between the two germline ends. The CDR3 loop reads CASSLPRTATRGEQFF. CDR3 in DNA: TGTGCCAGCAGTTTACCCCGGACAGCCACGAGAGGTGAGCAGTTCTTC.

This chain joins TRBV7-8 and TRBJ2-2, with 11 positions matching TRBD1. This CDR3 region has 16 residues. The junction had 6 bases not matched to a gene; V was cut back by 3 bases and J by 6 bases. Germline loops: CDR1 SGHVS, CDR2 FQNEAQ. The CDR3 region has the DNA TGTGCCAGCAGCTTCCGGACAGGGGGCATCTCCGGGGAGCTGTTTTTT. It codes for CASSFRTGGISGELFF.